The 9 T cell receptor beta chains given below trace back to one sample, sequenced in a study of T-cell reconstitution after alpha-beta-depleted transplantation in children. It was with unique molecular identifiers that the TCRbeta library was prepared. TCRdb ran MiXCR on the PCR reads and lists one entry per CDR3 protein. The sample includes about 640,000 distinct CDR3 sequences, roughly 15% of them seen just once. The material was PBMCs from the stem cell graft donor, obtained from the stem cell graft. The receptors were gathered from a human donor who donated a stem cell graft to a child with acute myeloid leukemia.

The chain joins TRBV25-1 to TRBJ1-4, with D hard to call. This CDR3 spans 12 amino acids. Germline CDR1 and CDR2: MGHDK and SYGVNS. V gave up 3 bases and J gave up 5 bases, with 4 bases separating them. The CDR3 DNA follows: TGTGCCAGCAGTGATGGGAATGAAAAACTGTTTTTT. Its protein product is CASSDGNEKLFF.

This clonotype was found a few times. The chain employs TRBV29-1 and TRBJ2-7; 9 nucleotides agree with TRBD1. Germline V gene lookup returns CDR1 SQVTM and CDR2 ANQGSEA. CDR3 size: 14 residues. With 0 bases clipped from V and 2 bases from J, the junction kept 2 bases outside the gene matches. This chain's CDR3 is CSVEDGQGTYEQYF. The CDR3 region has the DNA TGCAGCGTTGAAGACGGACAGGGGACCTACGAGCAGTACTTC.

This clonotype occurred many times. This rearrangement joins TRBV20-1 to TRBJ2-4, with a tentative D call TRBD1 (6 bases). Trimming removed 2 bases at V and 8 bases at J, with 19 bases between. This CDR3 has 15 residues. Germline CDR1 DFQATT, CDR2 SNEGSKA (reference sequence). The CDR3 loop reads CSARSRGLAGDIQYF. CDR3 nucleotides: TGCAGTGCTAGAAGCAGGGGCCTAGCTGGGGACATTCAGTACTTC.

This clonotype was counted ten times or more. The chain has TRBV6-5 and TRBJ1-5; D not resolved. Per germline, CDR1 MNHEY and CDR2 SVGAGI. This CDR3 contains 14 residues. The V gene lost 0 bases and the J gene lost 6 bases, with 9 bases spanning the gap. The CDR3 region is CASSYSFGVQPQHF. CDR3 in DNA: TGTGCCAGCAGTTACTCGTTCGGTGTTCAGCCCCAGCATTTT.

The chain employs TRBV6-2 or TRBV6-3 and TRBJ2-7; D perhaps matches TRBD2 (5 bases). The V gene's germline CDR1 is MNHEY and CDR2 SVGEGT. The CDR3 totals 13 residues. V was pared by 1 base and J by 3 bases, with 7 bases between. This CDR3 is CASSYYRGYEQYV. CDR3 bases: TGTGCCAGCAGTTACTATCGGGGCTACGAGCAGTACGTC.

The CDR3 DNA reads as TGTGCCAGCAGTGCCCACAGGGATACCTACAATGAGCAGTTCTTC. This translates into CASSAHRDTYNEQFF. The chain couples TRBV25-1 to TRBJ2-1, with D possibly TRBD1 on 6 matching bases. Germline-derived CDR1 and CDR2 are MGHDK and SYGVNS. CDR3 size: 15 residues. V lost 4 bases and J 2 bases, leaving 12 bases between the germline ends.

This clonotype was detected ten times or more. This chain connects TRBV3-1 to TRBJ2-3; D gene unclear. The CDR3 loop spans 12 amino acids. The germline V gene encodes CDR1 LGHDT and CDR2 YNNKEL (reference sequence). The V end was cut by 4 bases, the J end by 6 bases, with 8 bases between. CDR3 protein: CASSPNLDTQYF. Written as DNA, the CDR3 is TGTGCCAGCAGCCCCAACTTGGATACGCAGTATTTT.

V is TRBV7-7 and J is TRBJ2-1, with 9 bases that match TRBD1. The CDR3 spans 14 residues. The ends lost 5 bases at V and 5 bases at J; junction bases unmatched: 4. Germline V gene sequence: CDR1 SSHAT, CDR2 FNYEAQ (reference sequence). CDR3 region: CASSLQGAHNEQFF. As DNA, the CDR3 is TGTGCCAGCAGCCTACAGGGGGCACACAATGAGCAGTTCTTC.

To note about this clonotype: A read error may be the cause here, since a much bigger clone is one base away. The rearrangement joins TRBV20-1 to TRBJ1-2; weak D call: TRBD1 (6 bases). The V gene's germline CDR1 is DFQATT and CDR2 SNEGSKA (reference sequence). This CDR3 comprises 16 residues. The CDR3 loop reads CCARERQEEGTYGYTF. The CDR3 DNA reads TGCTGTGCTAGAGAGAGACAGGAAGAGGGGACTTATGGCTACACCTTC.